This TCR beta chain was captured by sequencing in a study of regulatory T cells in long-lasting Graves disease. Background on the study: Positive TSH receptor antibodies alongside over 5 years of antithyroid drugs were what marked Graves' disease as persistent.

Building of the TCR beta libraries involved iRepertoire HTBI primers and Arm-PCR of CDR3 regions. Original data processing: Among the samples, around 60 TRBV and approximately 13 TRBJ segments were identified. TCRdb reprocessed the multiplex PCR reads with MiXCR, giving one entry per CDR3 protein. TCRdb's processing, not the authors' own work, is the source of the V and J calls. The sample yields over 450,000 distinct CDR3 sequences, about 22% seen once. The sample's time point: persistent/refractory GD, antithyroid drugs over 5 years with positive TRAb. After RNA was extracted from PBMCs, the TCR library was made from it. Graves' disease diagnoses used American Thyroid Association guidelines. The sequences come from peripheral blood mononuclear cells (PBMCs), collected when the disease was refractory, from a patient treated with antithyroid drugs. The source is a female donor with Graves disease.

The CDR3 DNA reads as TGTGCCAGCAGTGACCAGTTTACTAATGAAAAACTGTTTTTT. Protein: CASSDQFTNEKLFF. The chain combines TRBV25-1 with TRBJ1-4; D is unclear. CDR1 is MGHDK and CDR2 is SYGVNS in the germline V gene. V was pared by 3 bases and J by 2 bases, with 7 bases between. This CDR3 is 14 amino acids long.